This passage covers 21 T cell receptor beta chains from one sample sequenced in a study of T cell responses to AZD1222 COVID-19 vaccine. Sequencing used immunoSEQ multiplex PCR; TCRdb keeps in-frame clones, though not all of them. The sample shows around 120,000 clones, 85% to 95% of them seen only once. Source: peripheral blood, taken 28 days after the second AZD1222 dose. Source of these receptors: an adult who received the AZD1222 COVID-19 vaccine.

The rearrangement joins TRBV2 to TRBJ2-5; the D is unclear. This CDR3 contains 13 residues. The germline gives CDR1 SNHLY, CDR2 FYNNEI. Trimming pared 8 bases from V and 5 bases from J, leaving 15 bases between. The CDR3 DNA follows: TGTGCCAGCGGCCTCAATGAGGTTGAGACCCAGTACTTC. It codes for CASGLNEVETQYF.

This chain links TRBV19 with TRBJ2-7; D call uncertain. The CDR3 spans 12 residues. Per germline, CDR1 LNHDA and CDR2 SQIVND (reference sequence). Trimming took off 6 bases at V and 7 bases at J, with 13 bases between the two ends. The CDR3 nucleotides read TGTGCCAGTAGCTACATAGGATTTGAGCAGTACTTC. Residues: CASSYIGFEQYF.

The chain couples TRBV19 to TRBJ2-5; possibly TRBD2 for D (6 bases). Germline CDR1 is LNHDA and CDR2 is SQIVND (reference sequence). The CDR3 sequence is 15 residues long. V lost 1 base, J lost 5 bases, and 14 bases lay in between. The CDR3 sequence is CASSIGGDLGETQYF. CDR3 nucleotide sequence: TGTGCCAGTAGTATAGGCGGGGATTTGGGGGAGACCCAGTACTTC.

This chain joins TRBV30 and TRBJ1-2, with D unclear. Germline V gene sequence: CDR1 GTSNPN, CDR2 SVGIG (reference sequence). This CDR3 is 13 amino acids long. Trimming left V 3 bases short and J 4 bases short, with 12 bases between. CDR3 sequence: CAWRGQISYGYTF. In nucleotides, the CDR3 is TGTGCCTGGAGAGGGCAGATAAGCTATGGCTACACCTTC. The whole variable domain, remainder taken from reference TRBV30 and TRBJ1-2, is SQTIHQWPATLVQPVGSPLSLECTVEGTSNPNLYWYRQAAGRGLQLLFYSVGIGQISSEVPQNLSASRPQDRQFILSSKKLLLSDSGFYLCAWRGQISYGYTFGSGTRLTVV.

The chain couples TRBV7-2 to TRBJ1-3, with TRBD1 matching over 8 bases. V trimming: 5 bases; J trimming: 1 base; junction bases outside the gene matches: 10. This CDR3 comprises 17 residues. The V gene's germline CDR1 is SGHTA and CDR2 FQGNSA. CDR3 sequence reads: CASSPYSDRASGNTIYF. CDR3 in DNA: TGTGCCAGCAGCCCATACTCGGACAGGGCTTCTGGAAACACCATATATTTT.

V usage is TRBV7-2 and J usage is TRBJ2-7; unclear D gene. Germline CDR1 and CDR2: SGHTA and FQGNSA. The CDR3 has 11 amino acids. Trimming left V 1 base short and J 5 bases short, with 3 bases between. The CDR3 bases are TGTGCCAGCAGCTTAGAGCACGAGCAGTACTTC. Protein sequence: CASSLEHEQYF. The complete variable domain, with remaining parts taken from reference TRBV7-2 and TRBJ2-7, reads GAGVSQSPSNKVTEKGKDVELRCDPISGHTALYWYRQSLGQGLEFLIYFQGNSAPDKSGLPSDRFSAERTGGSVSTLTIQRTQQEDSAVYLCASSLEHEQYFGPGTRLTVT.

This chain joins TRBV5-4 and TRBJ2-1; 10 nucleotides align to TRBD2. Trimming removed 2 bases from V and 7 bases from J; junction bases left unmatched: 6. Germline CDR1 SGHNT, CDR2 YYREEE (reference sequence). CDR3 length: 15 residues. For the CDR3, the DNA is TGTGCCAGCAGCTTAAATAGCGGGAGGATAAATGAGCAGTTCTTC. Encoded protein: CASSLNSGRINEQFF.

The rearrangement uses TRBV11-3 and TRBJ1-1; a possible D gene is TRBD1 (5 bases). Germline-derived CDR1 and CDR2 are SGHNT and YENEEA. The CDR3 totals 15 residues. Trimming took off 5 bases at V and 4 bases at J, with 17 bases between the two ends. CDR3 sequence reads: CASSDPTEWVTEAFF. CDR3 bases: TGTGCCAGCAGCGACCCGACAGAATGGGTCACTGAAGCTTTCTTT.

The gene calls are TRBV20-1 and TRBJ2-5; D ambiguous. The germline gives CDR1 DFQATT, CDR2 SNEGSKA (reference sequence). This CDR3 contains 13 residues. Trimming took off 5 bases at V and 2 bases at J, with 12 bases between the two ends. CDR3 bases: TGCAGTGCTCGTGCAGACGGACAAGAGACCCAGTACTTC. It translates to CSARADGQETQYF.

The chain links TRBV19 to TRBJ1-1; D not resolved. V lost 6 bases to trimming and J lost 4 bases, with 12 bases between them. There are 13 residues in the CDR3. CDR1 and CDR2 from the germline V gene are LNHDA and SQIVND (reference sequence). In nucleotides, the CDR3 is TGTGCCAGTAGGTCCGGGCCGGGCACTGAAGCTTTCTTT. Translated, it gives CASRSGPGTEAFF.

The chain links TRBV27 to TRBJ2-2; TRBD2 matches at 7 bases. CDR1 and CDR2 (germline): MNHEY, SMNVEV (reference sequence). V lost 9 bases, J lost 4 bases, and 2 bases stayed unmatched. The CDR3 totals 12 residues. CDR3 residues: CASWGGTGELFF. CDR3 DNA sequence: TGTGCCAGTTGGGGGGGCACCGGGGAGCTGTTTTTT.

Turning to this clone: At the DNA level, this CDR3 is encoded by other sequences in the same sample as well. The chain carries TRBV2 and TRBJ2-7; 8 nucleotides match TRBD2. This CDR3 is 14 amino acids long. CDR1 and CDR2 (germline): SNHLY, FYNNEI. V lost 9 bases to trimming and J lost 2 bases; unmatched junction nucleotides: 9. CDR3 protein: CASTLAGGPYEQYF. The CDR3 bases are TGTGCCAGTACACTGGCGGGAGGTCCCTACGAGCAGTACTTC. The variable domain in full, with the rest retrieved from reference TRBV2 and TRBJ2-7, is EPEVTQTPSHQVTQMGQEVILRCVPISNHLYFYWYRQILGQKVEFLVSFYNNEISEKSEIFDDQFSVERPDGSNFTLKIRSTKLEDSAMYFCASTLAGGPYEQYFGPGTRLTVT.

The rearrangement uses TRBV29-1 and TRBJ1-2; maybe TRBD1 (6 bases). CDR1 and CDR2 (germline): SQVTM, ANQGSEA. The CDR3 extends over 18 amino acids. V shed 1 base and J shed 0 bases, with 21 bases lying between them. The CDR3 DNA is TGCAGCGTTGAAGGGTCAGGGGCGCCACAGCCAGCTAACTATGGCTACACCTTC. This gives the protein CSVEGSGAPQPANYGYTF.

The V gene is TRBV19, the J gene TRBJ1-5; unclear D gene. CDR3 length: 15 amino acids. V lost 5 bases to trimming and J lost 0 bases, with 11 bases between them. The V gene's germline CDR1 is LNHDA and CDR2 SQIVND (reference sequence). The CDR3 coding sequence is TGTGCCAGTAGTTTAAACAGCAATAGCAATCAGCCCCAGCATTTT. Translated: CASSLNSNSNQPQHF.

The chain uses TRBV27 and TRBJ2-5; D is possibly TRBD2 (6 bases). V was trimmed by 6 bases and J by 2 bases, leaving 13 bases between them. Germline V lookup: CDR1 MNHEY, CDR2 SMNVEV (reference sequence). This CDR3 spans 14 amino acids. In DNA, the CDR3 is TGTGCCAGCAGCCCAGGGACTTTTCAAGAGACCCAGTACTTC. Its translation is CASSPGTFQETQYF.

The rearrangement uses TRBV30 and TRBJ1-4; 9 nucleotides align to TRBD1. V shed 4 bases and J 8 bases; nucleotides not matched to a gene: 5. Germline CDR1 and CDR2: GTSNPN and SVGIG (reference sequence). There are 13 residues in the CDR3. Written as DNA, the CDR3 is TGTGCCTGGACCGGGACAGGGATAGAAAAACTGTTTTTT. The encoded protein is CAWTGTGIEKLFF.

The chain links TRBV7-8 to TRBJ2-7; D call uncertain. Germline loops: CDR1 SGHVS, CDR2 FQNEAQ. CDR3 length equals 13 residues. Trimming took 0 bases from V and 3 from J, leaving 6 bases between them. The CDR3 protein is CASSLAAVYEQYF. CDR3 DNA: TGTGCCAGCAGCTTAGCAGCTGTCTACGAGCAGTACTTC.

This chain uses TRBV9 with TRBJ2-1; TRBD2 agrees at 7 bases. Germline V gene lookup returns CDR1 SGDLS and CDR2 YYNGEE. After removal of 0 bases from V and 8 bases from J, the junction contained 5 bases not matched to a gene. The CDR3 is 14 amino acids. In DNA form, the CDR3 reads TGTGCCAGCAGCGTAGAAGGGAGGGGAGATGAGCAGTTCTTC. Protein product: CASSVEGRGDEQFF.

V is TRBV3-1 (or the pseudogene TRBV3-2) and J is TRBJ2-7; 8 bases are a match to TRBD1. CDR1 is LGHDT, CDR2 YNNKEL, per germline (reference sequence). The CDR3 contains 15 residues. Trimming cost V 2 bases and J 2 bases; bases outside gene matches: 5. This chain's CDR3 is CASSQNPGQAYEQYF. In DNA form, the CDR3 reads TGTGCCAGCAGCCAAAACCCGGGACAGGCCTACGAGCAGTACTTC.

CDR3: CASSQDAGGTDTQYF. Here the CDR3 DNA reads TGCGCCAGCAGCCAAGATGCCGGGGGCACAGATACGCAGTATTTT. V usage is TRBV4-3 and J usage is TRBJ2-3, with D perhaps TRBD2 (5 bases). Looked up from germline, CDR1 is LGHNA and CDR2 is YSLEER. The CDR3 extends over 15 amino acids. Deletions cut 0 bases from V and 1 base from J, with 8 bases between.

This chain uses TRBV14 with TRBJ2-7; perhaps TRBD2 as D (5 bases). The CDR3 extends over 13 amino acids. V was clipped by 0 bases and J by 6 bases, with 9 bases between them. Germline V lookup: CDR1 SGHDN, CDR2 FVKESK. CDR3 sequence (DNA): TGTGCCAGCAGCCAAGAGCGCGGGCCCGAGCAGTACTTC. This encodes CASSQERGPEQYF. Looking up the rest from reference TRBV14 and TRBJ2-7 gives the full variable domain: EAGVTQFPSHSVIEKGQTVTLRCDPISGHDNLYWYRRVMGKEIKFLLHFVKESKQDESGMPNNRFLAERTGGTYSTLKVQPAELEDSGVYFCASSQERGPEQYFGPGTRLTVT.